This section outlines one T cell receptor beta chain sequence together with its context. What antigen it recognizes has not been identified. Within one base of it there is no much larger clone, and no base qualities were kept. This sample is part of a study of cytotoxic CD8 clonotypes in ibrutinib-treated CLL (dated by TCRdb to 2020 to 2023). For context, the study as a whole: The cohort included approximately 15 treatment-naive and approximately eleven relapsed/refractory patients; 17 to 18 were IGHV unmutated. Response samples were taken after a median of roughly 12 months on treatment, ranging from about 6 to 36 months. Of the 90 or so people in the trial, approximately 26 had longitudinal samples available. Cryopreserved peripheral blood mononuclear cells were obtained before treatment, at response, and at either sustained remission or disease progression. Partial responses were observed in about 25 patients and complete responses in 2; after a median follow-up of roughly 62 months, remission was maintained in 14 patients and progression was observed in roughly twelve. All remission and progressive disease samples were collected while patients were still receiving ibrutinib. On average, each sample yielded roughly 250,000 productive templates and around 98,000 productive rearrangements.

The time point label corresponds to: roughly 2 years on ibrutinib. Roughly 2.2 micrograms of genomic DNA were extracted from cryopreserved PBMCs for TCR beta library preparation. Longitudinal blood samples from CLL patients on ibrutinib monotherapy were analyzed using high-throughput TCR beta sequencing. The patients took part in an open-label, single-center phase 2 trial of ibrutinib monotherapy. A MiSeq instrument was used for deep resolution sequencing, which targeted depths ranging from 1 in 1 million up to 1 in 200,000 T cells, with coverage averaging 10x for each clonotype. TCR beta libraries were generated with the immunoSEQ hsTCRB Kit. The study's own analysis went as follows. The data were analyzed with ImmunoSEQ Analyzer and ImmunoSEQ Data Assistant, and V, D and J gene assignments followed IMGT definitions. Clonality, which ranges from 0 to 1, was calculated as one minus the normalized Shannon entropy of productive rearrangement frequencies. Public clonotype analysis was restricted to overrepresented clonotypes comprising at least 0.05% of each patient's repertoire. Around 14 repertoires from age-matched healthy donors, obtained from immuneACCESS, served as clonality controls. Imported from immuneACCESS, the table was reduced by TCRdb to in-frame sequences with V and J called. These copies leave out some clones; in studies compared against another copy, an unresolved V gene accounts for under half, and the cause of the remainder is not known. For V, J and clone size, that table is used; D and trimming come from the DNA. Recorded for this sample are tens of thousands of clones; around 78% of them occurred a single time. The ten largest clones represent around 37% of the sample.

Beyond this particular receptor, the publication reports: Sustained-remission and progressing patients did not have matched sampling times, and lymph node repertoires were not examined. Public clonotypes were rare and either contracted or stayed stable during treatment, and the rise in clonality at ibrutinib response reflected the expansion of private clonotypes. Baseline clonality exceeded that of age-matched healthy donors and correlated strongly with circulating CD8+ T-cell counts. At ibrutinib response clonality went up, during sustained remission it held steady, and at progression it dropped back toward baseline.

The germline V gene sets CDR1 to SGDLS and CDR2 to YYNGEE. From its cysteine to its phenylalanine, the CDR3 spans 15 amino acids. Only the CDR3 portion is preserved as DNA: 45 bases, with reading frame beginning at the first base. V is pared back by 2 bases and J by 4 bases, with 16 bases lying between the germline termini. The sequence is built from TRBV9 and TRBJ2-7, with no reliable assignment of the D segment. The starting material was PBMCs, obtained after 24 months of ibrutinib treatment. The TCR was taken from a human donor with chronic lymphocytic leukemia. The DNA sequence is TGTGCCAGCAGCGTGGGCTCCCACAATCCATACGAGCAGTACTTC. The resulting protein is CASSVGSHNPYEQYF.